These 20 T cell receptor beta chains share one sample of origin, sequenced in a study of blood T cell repertoires in COVID-19. The table came from immunoSEQ multiplex PCR; TCRdb's copy has only in-frame clones and leaves some out. There are approximately 220,000 clones in the sample; 81% occur only once, and roughly 8% lies in the top ten. The specimen sequenced was peripheral blood. The receptors were gathered from a woman older than 75 with acute or convalescent COVID-19.

V and J are TRBV2 and TRBJ1-2; no reliable D call. CDR3 length equals 13 residues. Deletions cut 3 bases from V and 7 bases from J, with 12 bases between. Germline CDR1 and CDR2: SNHLY and FYNNEI. The DNA for the CDR3 is TGTGCCAGCAGTGACTCGGGTTCACGTGGCTACACCTTC. Translation gives CASSDSGSRGYTF.

The chain employs TRBV6-5 and TRBJ1-4; 9 bases align to TRBD1. Losses at the gene ends were 4 bases for V and 10 bases for J; bases not matched to a gene: 7. The CDR3 has 14 residues. CDR1 MNHEY and CDR2 SVGAGI come from the germline V gene. The DNA of the CDR3 is TGTGCCAGCAGTTTGGAGGGACAGGGAGGAAAACTGTTTTTT. It yields the protein CASSLEGQGGKLFF.

V is TRBV7-2 and J is TRBJ2-3; 14 positions agree with TRBD2. Losses at the gene ends were 5 bases for V and 4 bases for J; bases not matched to a gene: 5. CDR1 SGHTA and CDR2 FQGNSA come from the germline V gene. The length of the CDR3 is 16 residues. The CDR3 DNA reads TGTGCCAGCAGCCCTCGACTAGCGGGGGGGGCAGATACGCAGTATTTT. This translates into CASSPRLAGGADTQYF.

The V and J genes are TRBV5-1 and TRBJ2-7; D is perhaps TRBD1 (5 bases). The V and J ends lost 0 bases and 5 bases respectively, with 15 bases between them. Germline-derived CDR1 and CDR2 are SGHRS and YFSETQ. This CDR3 comprises 15 residues. Here the CDR3 DNA reads TGCGCCAGCAGCTTGGCGCCAGGGTCCATGGACGAGCAGTACTTC. It specifies CASSLAPGSMDEQYF.

The V and J genes are TRBV5-5 and TRBJ1-5; TRBD1 might be the D (5 bases). The V and J ends lost 5 bases and 7 bases respectively, with 19 bases between them. CDR3 length: 15 amino acids. The germline V gene has CDR1 SGHKS and CDR2 YYEKEE (reference sequence). The CDR3 reads CASSSEGRAPQPQHF. CDR3 nucleotides: TGTGCCAGCAGTTCGGAGGGGAGGGCCCCCCAGCCCCAGCATTTT.

This clone was counted a few times. This chain connects TRBV6-5 to TRBJ1-1; no reliable D call. The CDR3 is made up of 14 amino acids. Germline CDR1 MNHEY, CDR2 SVGAGI. V was pared by 5 bases and J by 1 base, with 11 bases between. The CDR3 loop reads CASSPPGRNTEAFF. The DNA of the CDR3 is TGTGCCAGCAGTCCCCCCGGGAGGAACACTGAAGCTTTCTTT.

J is TRBJ2-7 and V is TRBV5-1; 12 nucleotides align to TRBD1. This CDR3 is built from 15 residues. CDR1 is SGHRS and CDR2 is YFSETQ in the germline V gene. Trimming at V came to 3 bases and at J to 5 bases, leaving 6 bases not matched to a gene. CDR3 protein: CASSSLGTGGDEQYF. CDR3 nucleotide sequence: TGCGCCAGCAGCTCGCTAGGGACAGGGGGCGACGAGCAGTACTTC. The full variable domain, in which reference TRBV5-1 and TRBJ2-7 provide the parts outside the CDR3, is KAGVTQTPRYLIKTRGQQVTLSCSPISGHRSVSWYQQTPGQGLQFLFEYFSETQRNKGNFPGRFSGRQFSNSRSEMNVSTLELGDSALYLCASSSLGTGGDEQYFGPGTRLTVT.

The table lists this clone with a few counts. The same CDR3 is also encoded by other DNA sequences in this sample. The J gene is TRBJ2-7, the V gene TRBV28; D gene uncertain. V lost 6 bases and J lost 0, with 6 bases in between. This CDR3 region has 12 residues. Germline V lookup: CDR1 MDHEN, CDR2 SYDVKM. The CDR3 bases are TGTGCCAGCAGCTCGAGCTCCTACGAGCAGTACTTC. It encodes CASSSSSYEQYF.

The V and J genes are TRBV18 and TRBJ1-2; TRBD1 agrees at 9 bases. The CDR3 is made up of 15 amino acids. The ends lost 6 bases at V and 5 bases at J; junction bases unmatched: 10. Per germline, CDR1 KGHSH and CDR2 LQKENI. In DNA form, the CDR3 reads TGTGCCAGCTCGCCTTCGGGACAGGGAGTATATGGCTACACCTTC. Encoded protein: CASSPSGQGVYGYTF.

The chain joins TRBV19 to TRBJ1-5; D might be TRBD1 (5 bases). The CDR3 runs to 17 residues. The V gene lost 1 base and the J gene lost 4 bases, with 17 bases spanning the gap. The germline CDR1 and CDR2 sequences are LNHDA and SQIVND (reference sequence). CDR3 region: CASSIGAGRVWNQPQHF. CDR3 nucleotides: TGTGCCAGTAGTATAGGGGCCGGCAGGGTGTGGAATCAGCCCCAGCATTTT.

This CDR3 reads CASSTSGGSYNEQFF. The CDR3 nucleotides are TGCGCCAGCAGCACTAGCGGGGGCTCCTACAATGAGCAGTTCTTC. The chain uses TRBV5-1 and TRBJ2-1, with TRBD2 identical over 11 bases. CDR1 and CDR2 (germline): SGHRS, YFSETQ. The CDR3 contains 15 residues. The junction had 0 bases not matched to a gene; V was cut back by 4 bases and J by 0 bases.

V is TRBV5-4 and J is TRBJ2-5; D might be TRBD1 (7 bases). Trimming removed 5 bases from V and 9 bases from J, with 20 bases in between. CDR1 and CDR2 (germline): SGHNT, YYREEE (reference sequence). The CDR3 extends over 14 amino acids. The CDR3 DNA reads as TGTGCCAGCAGGCGGCAGGGGGGTAGTTTGTCCCAGTACTTC. Residues: CASRRQGGSLSQYF.

The chain uses TRBV19 and TRBJ1-6; 8 positions agree with TRBD1. CDR1 is LNHDA and CDR2 is SQIVND in the germline V gene (reference sequence). V shed 5 bases and J 8 bases; nucleotides not matched to a gene: 8. This CDR3 region has 15 residues. CDR3 amino acids: CASSPFDRGDSPLHF. Here the CDR3 DNA reads TGTGCCAGTAGTCCATTTGACAGGGGAGATTCACCCCTCCACTTT.

The CDR3 protein is CASSQGRGRDEQYF. The CDR3 coding sequence is TGTGCCAGCAGCCAAGGACGGGGTCGGGACGAGCAGTACTTC. The chain has TRBV3-1 (or the pseudogene TRBV3-2) and TRBJ2-7; D may be TRBD2 (5 bases). Germline V CDR1 and CDR2: LGHDT, YNNKEL (reference sequence). V was trimmed by 1 base and J by 5 bases, leaving 12 bases between them. The CDR3 totals 14 residues.

The CDR3 loop is CASSELGGRVGEEQYF. In DNA form, the CDR3 reads TGCGCCAGCAGTGAGTTGGGGGGGCGAGTAGGGGAAGAGCAGTACTTC. The chain links TRBV10-2 to TRBJ2-7; TRBD2 is a possible D gene (7 bases). Germline values: CDR1 WSHSY, CDR2 SAAADI. The CDR3 is 16 amino acids. V was shortened by 1 base and J by 7 bases, with 20 bases between the two germline ends.

CDR3 region: CASSGAEGGVRSWTGELFF. DNA for the CDR3: TGTGCCAGCAGCGGGGCCGAGGGCGGCGTACGGAGTTGGACCGGGGAGCTGTTTTTT. The chain employs TRBV9 and TRBJ2-2, with D perhaps TRBD2 (5 bases). V was cut by 3 bases and J by 5 bases, with 26 bases left in between. The CDR3 has 19 residues. The germline CDR1 and CDR2 sequences are SGDLS and YYNGEE.

The genes are TRBV4-1 and TRBJ2-2, with 9 bases fitting TRBD2. CDR3 size: 16 residues. Per germline, CDR1 MGHRA and CDR2 YSYEKL. Germline trimming cut 4 bases from V and 7 bases from J; bases unmatched to any gene: 10. CDR3 in DNA: TGCGCCAGCAGCCCGCTAGCGGGGCCGGGGATCGGGGAGCTGTTTTTT. It is translated as CASSPLAGPGIGELFF.

In its sample, this clone was seen once. The gene calls are TRBV4-1 and TRBJ2-2; the match to TRBD2 covers 10 bases. The ends lost 5 bases at V and 2 bases at J; junction bases unmatched: 5. CDR1 and CDR2 (germline): MGHRA, YSYEKL. The CDR3 length is 16 residues. CDR3: CASSTLAGDNTGELFF. The CDR3 coding sequence is TGCGCCAGCAGCACCCTAGCGGGAGACAACACCGGGGAGCTGTTTTTT.

The J gene is TRBJ2-5, the V gene TRBV7-9; 10 positions match TRBD1. V gave up 6 bases and J gave up 2 bases; unmatched junction bases: 3. The length of the CDR3 is 14 residues. The germline CDR1 and CDR2 sequences are SEHNR and FQNEAQ (reference sequence). The CDR3 nucleotides are TGTGCCAGCAGTCCGGGACAGGGGCAAGAGACCCAGTACTTC. As protein: CASSPGQGQETQYF.

This clone was counted once. The chain carries TRBV10-3 and TRBJ1-3; unclear D gene. CDR3 length: 14 residues. Germline CDR1 reads ENHRY; CDR2 reads SYGVKD. Trimming cost V 7 bases and J 0 bases, with 10 bases left between them. The CDR3 region has the DNA TGTGCCATCAAAGGCGCTAGCTCTGGAAACACCATATATTTT. Its protein product is CAIKGASSGNTIYF.